This TCR beta chain originates from a study of T cells in Graves' hyperthyroidism and ophthalmopathy. Study in general: Peripheral blood was obtained at initial diagnosis, preceding any treatment. Study observations and caveats: Among thyroid clonotypes expanded above 0.001, most also appeared in blood.

Germline V CDR1 and CDR2: SGHVS, FQNEAQ. Trimming left V 5 bases short and J 3 bases short, with 19 bases between. There are 16 residues in the CDR3. Using RNA transcripts as the source, TCR beta CDR3 regions were amplified. In the first-round RT-PCR of the TCR CDR3, the HTBI primer set was used. Via MiXCR, TCRdb re-called the multiplex PCR reads, giving one row per CDR3 protein. The sample has roughly 500,000 distinct CDR3 sequences, roughly 25% seen once. Based on clinical symptoms, serum thyroxine and TRAb, thyroid ultrasound and orbital computed tomography, diagnoses were reached. This clonotype was counted ten times or more. Its specificity is unknown.

V is TRBV7-8 and J is TRBJ2-5, with D tentatively TRBD2 (5 bases). This receptor was obtained from a woman aged 30 to 39 with Graves' ophthalmopathy. The sample comprised blood. DNA for the CDR3: TGTGCCAGCAGCCCAATGCGCGGGTTTGGGAAAGAGACCCAGTACTTC. This sequence encodes CASSPMRGFGKETQYF.